Below, 14 T cell receptor beta chains from the same sample are listed, as sequenced in a study of metastatic and nonmetastatic thyroid tumors. No treatment of any kind had been given to any patient before thyroid surgery. From the PCR reads, TCRdb re-called clones with MiXCR. The data show 50,000 to 65,000 clones, under 20% seen once. Material for sequencing was blood. These receptors all come from a female donor with papillary thyroid cancer or a benign thyroid nodule (not recorded which). Some clones in this sample may be carry-over from other donors' samples.

This clone has only a few counts. The chain is built from TRBV28 and TRBJ2-7; D perhaps matches TRBD2 (6 bases). Germline values: CDR1 MDHEN, CDR2 SYDVKM. Trimming took 5 bases from V and 3 from J, leaving 29 bases between them. CDR3 length equals 19 residues. The CDR3 is CASSPEVPSGGQGVYEQYF. CDR3 sequence (DNA): TGTGCCAGCAGTCCCGAAGTTCCAAGCGGAGGGCAGGGCGTCTACGAGCAGTACTTC. Complete variable domain (other parts from reference TRBV28 and TRBJ2-7): DVKVTQSSRYLVKRTGEKVFLECVQDMDHENMFWYRQDPGLGLRLIYFSYDVKMKEKGDIPEGYSVSREKKERFSLILESASTNQTSMYLCASSPEVPSGGQGVYEQYFGPGTRLTVT.

This clone was counted many times. Other nucleotide sequences in the sample specify the same CDR3. The chain recombines TRBV7-9 with TRBJ2-7, with TRBD2 as a possible D gene (5 bases). Germline CDR1 reads SEHNR; CDR2 reads FQNEAQ (reference sequence). The CDR3 is 10 residues long. Deletions cut 8 bases from V and 6 bases from J, with 8 bases between. CDR3 bases: TGTGCCAGCGGGAGTTCCGAGCAGTACTTC. Encoded protein: CASGSSEQYF.

This clone was counted ten times or more. The V call is TRBV12-3 or TRBV12-4, the J call TRBJ2-3, with 8 nucleotides matching TRBD1. V was pared by 5 bases and J by 2 bases, with 3 bases of the junction left unmatched. The CDR3 has 14 residues. Here the CDR3 DNA reads TGTGCCAGCAGTCAGGACAGGGCCACAGATACGCAGTATTTT. Amino acids: CASSQDRATDTQYF.

The chain recombines TRBV5-1 with TRBJ2-7, with 8 bases fitting TRBD1. The CDR3 totals 16 residues. The V and J ends lost 1 base and 5 bases, in that order; junction bases with no gene match: 11. Germline V gene sequence: CDR1 SGHRS, CDR2 YFSETQ. In DNA form, the CDR3 reads TGCGCCAGCAGCTTGTTGGGGACAGGTATTCCTGACGAGCAGTACTTC. Translating gives CASSLLGTGIPDEQYF.

The V call is TRBV28, the J call TRBJ2-3, with 7 bases fitting TRBD1. The trim removed 4 bases at V and 9 bases at J, leaving 13 bases unmatched. This CDR3 region has 15 residues. Germline V gene data show CDR1 as MDHEN and CDR2 as SYDVKM. CDR3 residues: CASSSHGEGAMTQYF. In nucleotides, the CDR3 is TGTGCCAGCAGTTCCCACGGTGAGGGGGCGATGACGCAGTATTTT.

The V gene is TRBV7-8, the J gene TRBJ1-1; D not certain. V dropped 2 bases and J dropped 10 bases, with 20 bases sitting between them. The CDR3 is 15 residues long. Germline V lookup: CDR1 SGHVS, CDR2 FQNEAQ. The CDR3 DNA follows: TGTGCCAGCAGCTTAACGGTTGTTACCTCCATGAGAGCTTTCTTT. Its translation: CASSLTVVTSMRAFF.

This chain connects TRBV30 to TRBJ2-7, with a tentative D call TRBD1 (6 bases). The CDR3 runs 16 residues. Trimming stripped 1 base from V and 0 bases from J, with 16 bases between. Germline V gives CDR1 GTSNPN, CDR2 SVGIG (reference sequence). In DNA, the CDR3 is TGTGCCTGGAGTGCACTCCTACGACAGGACTCCTACGAGCAGTACTTC. Protein: CAWSALLRQDSYEQYF.

This rearrangement joins TRBV20-1 to TRBJ2-7; 7 positions match TRBD2. Germline loops: CDR1 DFQATT, CDR2 SNEGSKA (reference sequence). V lost 6 bases, J lost 3 bases, and 11 bases stayed unmatched. This CDR3 contains 14 residues. CDR3 sequence (DNA): TGCAGTGCCCACAGAGCGGGACTTAGCTACGAGCAGTACTTC. This translates into CSAHRAGLSYEQYF.

The chain has TRBV2 and TRBJ2-1; D uncertain. CDR3 length equals 13 residues. V gave up 4 bases and J gave up 5 bases, with 9 bases separating them. Looked up from germline, CDR1 is SNHLY and CDR2 is FYNNEI. CDR3: CASSAWPDNEQFF. For the CDR3, the DNA is TGTGCCAGCAGTGCGTGGCCGGACAATGAGCAGTTCTTC.

This clone was seen at least ten times. At one end, the junction sequence differs from germline, possibly due to a read error. The same CDR3 also results from other DNA sequences found in this sample. J is TRBJ2-2 and V is TRBV3-1, with TRBD2 as a possible D gene (5 bases). This CDR3 has 16 residues. Germline CDR1 is LGHDT and CDR2 is YNNKEL (reference sequence). The CDR3, as DNA: TGTGCCAGCAGCCAAGTAGGCAGGTCGAACACCGGGGAACTGTTTTTT. This translates into CASSQVGRSNTGELFF.

This clone was seen more than once but under ten times. A much larger clone differs from this one at a single base, so this may be a read error. V gene TRBV6-2 or TRBV6-3 combines with J gene TRBJ2-5; the D gene is possibly TRBD2 (5 bases). The germline V gene has CDR1 MNHEY and CDR2 SVGEGT. The CDR3 contains 14 residues. The CDR3 is CASSWSGMVKTQCF. The CDR3 coding sequence is TGTGCCAGCAGTTGGTCCGGGATGGTAAAGACCCAGTGCTTC.

This clone has ten or more counts. The sample carries other DNA sequences with the same CDR3. V and J are TRBV5-5 and TRBJ2-7, with a weak D call TRBD2 (6 bases). Deletions cut 4 bases from V and 1 base from J, with 15 bases between. In germline, CDR1 is SGHKS, CDR2 YYEKEE (reference sequence). The CDR3 has 15 residues. In nucleotides, the CDR3 is TGTGCCAGCAGCCCGACGGGGACTGCTTCCTACGAGCAGTACTTC. Encoded protein: CASSPTGTASYEQYF.

There are many counts of this clone. The chain couples TRBV2 to TRBJ2-2; 7 bases align to TRBD1. Trimming at V came to 4 bases and at J to 2 bases, leaving 7 bases not matched to a gene. The germline V gene encodes CDR1 SNHLY and CDR2 FYNNEI. The CDR3 length is 16 residues. The CDR3 nucleotides read TGTGCCAGCAGTGGAACTTGGGACAGAAACACCGGGGAGCTGTTTTTT. This gives the protein CASSGTWDRNTGELFF.

The sample holds many counts of this clone. This chain links TRBV6-1 with TRBJ2-3, with D perhaps matching TRBD1 (6 bases). Germline-derived CDR1 and CDR2 are MNHNS and SASEGT. Trimming removed 4 bases at V and 4 bases at J, with 15 bases between. CDR3 length: 15 amino acids. The CDR3 nucleotides read TGTGCCAGCAGTGCCCCGCCGGACAGCGCAGATACGCAGTATTTT. Protein sequence: CASSAPPDSADTQYF.